This T cell receptor beta chain is drawn from a study of cytomegalovirus exposure and HLA in healthy donors (TCRdb year 2017). Broadly, across the study: An earlier analysis of approximately 640 of the donors reported roughly 270 Gb of sequence data and approximately 110 million unique TCR beta sequences from about 179 million T cells. In a later analysis, previously published TCR beta repertoires from some 640 donors were re-analyzed and high-resolution HLA genotyping was added so that TCR occurrence patterns could be studied. HLA typing included class I and class II loci at four-digit resolution. The study profiled the T cell repertoires of under 850 subjects by immunosequencing and related them to cytomegalovirus serostatus. The genetic ancestry cluster associated with self-reported Caucasian donors included roughly four fifths of the roughly 400 genotyped donors. About five DR-DQ haplotypes were treated as single units for association and clustering because of strong linkage in the cohort. An earlier analysis of approximately 580 of the donors used high-throughput TCR beta sequencing to judge whether each TCR beta V gene segment behaved as functional or pseudogenic. Rather than drawing on any new phenotypic data, the later analysis identified candidate immune exposures from TCR beta sequences and the way those sequences occurred across donors. In a later genetic analysis, genome-wide SNP genotypes for about 65% of the 666 donors were used, and that subset was treated as a discovery cohort. About 300 gigabases of sequencing data and tens of millions of unique TCR sequences were included in an early release covering 550 to 650 HLA-typed donors. Donor age, sex, ethnicity and CMV serostatus were compiled alongside the repertoire data. The study aimed to test whether signatures of past pathogen exposure could be identified by cataloging public T cell receptors. Typing coverage varied by locus: roughly 620-640 donors for A, B, C, DRB1 and DQB1; approximately 500 for DQA1; approximately 570 for DPA1; roughly 450 for DPB1. Every repertoire in the discovery cohort had been generated on one and the same sequencing platform. To predict cytomegalovirus infection status, the study brought together high-throughput TCR immunosequencing, statistical association of individual TCRs with disease status, and machine learning. Besides the first cohort of roughly 640 subjects, a separate validation cohort made up of 120 different subjects was used. Among around 400 genotyped donors of the cohort, an average of 235,054 unique TCR beta nucleotide sequences were sequenced per donor, around 20% of them non-productive. The paper's findings and limits, for the study overall: Because counts were too low, about 18 rarely observed V segments, including chromosome 9 orphons, were excluded from the earlier analysis of 587 of the donors. The classifier was reported to diagnose cytomegalovirus status with high specificity and sensitivity in both the original and validation cohorts. The study gave a list of about 150 TCR beta chains associated with cytomegalovirus. The cohort was sequenced for TCR beta chains only, and without alpha or paired-chain data the features that could be detected were limited. Linkage disequilibrium might explain the correlated functional status among segregating V segments, but an unknown experimental factor could not be excluded. A further reported finding was that TCR beta sequences accurately predicted the HLA-A and HLA-B alleles for most subjects in the first cohort. The 87-base-pair reads could not distinguish some IMGT-functional V segments, including TRBV6-2 and TRBV6-3, so those segments were excluded. When HLA alleles, especially DR and DQ, strongly co-occurred, attributing TCR associations to individual alleles was difficult. In a later analysis, the rate of TCR association differed among HLA loci, with DRB1 alleles having the most associated TCRs and HLA-C alleles having the fewest. For the cohort, immune exposure information was limited to CMV serostatus. According to the authors, the approach could potentially be generalized to other disease states and immunological phenotypes. The presence/absence analyses assumed that sequencing depth was roughly uniform across donors, and that assumption may not be true. A later genetic analysis associated a missense DCLRE1C variant with V-gene and J-gene trimming of TCR beta chains, and an independent cohort replicated the association. A group of highly shared sequence variants was considered likely to be a technical artifact of the sequencing pipeline. Several of the top co-occurrence clusters appeared to be linked to parvovirus B19, influenza, CMV and Epstein-Barr virus, according to a later analysis. In a later analysis, most CMV-associated TCR beta chains were found to appear HLA-restricted, with HLA associations seemingly driven largely by CMV exposure. HLA typing was unavailable for some donors at each locus, so association tests used only the typed subset. Compared with equally common non-associated chains, HLA-associated TCR beta chains in a later analysis were more clonally expanded and had lower generation probabilities. While some public TCRs were present in many individuals, most TCR sequences turned up only very rarely across donors. In vitro tests confirmed that three of the cytomegalovirus-associated TCR beta chains recognize cytomegalovirus antigens. In a later genetic analysis, fewer N-insertions in productive TCRs were reported among donors in an Asian-associated ancestry cluster than the roughly 700-donor mean. Broadly in line with IMGT annotations, most TCR beta V segments showed up in productive rearrangements about 87% or about 30% of the time in an earlier analysis of a few hundred of the donors. A later analysis associated 16,951 TCR beta sequences with specific HLA alleles at a false discovery rate of 0.05.

There are 14 amino acids in the CDR3, from cysteine to phenylalanine inclusive. Of all the DNA, just the CDR3 is kept, 42 bases in frame from base 1. The CDR1 and CDR2 encoded by the germline V gene are LGHNA and YSLEER. Between the V and J ends, shortened by 4 bases and 13 bases respectively, the junction contains 23 bases. The cohort consisted of fewer than 700 healthy bone marrow donors. At the time of sampling, every cohort member was nominally healthy, though immune exposures that went unrecorded were likely present. The donor was CMV seronegative and was included in the group of 352 seronegative cohort members. A peripheral blood sample was provided by each donor, and peripheral blood mononuclear cells were used for TCR beta sequencing. Genomic DNA extraction from the blood cell samples was performed with the Qiagen DNeasy Blood Extraction Kit. The receptor library was made with the immunoSEQ multiplex PCR assay. For the multiplex PCR, a mixture combining 60 forward primers for TCR Vbeta segments and 13 reverse primers for TCR Jbeta segments was used. The CDR3 region of rearranged TCR beta genes was amplified from genomic DNA with a multiplex PCR assay. Amplified TCR beta libraries were sequenced as 87-base-pair reads on the Illumina HiSeq System. As for the original processing: A later analysis counted about 80 million unique TCR beta chains across the roughly 700 repertoires, and around 9.9 million of these chains were shared by at least two donors. To remove PCR and sequencing errors, raw reads were error-corrected and collapsed into unique sequences using a nearest-neighbor algorithm that merged closely related sequences. CDR3 sequences were aligned to IMGT reference sequences to assign V, D and J gene segments. For a sequence to be retained, a match of at least six nucleotides was required to both a V gene segment and a J gene segment. A rearrangement was called productive if the CDR3 had no stop codons and remained in frame with V and J, and every other rearrangement was called non-productive. Following IMGT convention, CDR3 was defined as the stretch from the second conserved V-encoded cysteine up to the conserved J-encoded phenylalanine. The earlier analysis of 587 of the donors excluded sequences that lacked an unambiguous match to a single V gene segment. An earlier analysis of 500 to 600 of the donors classified V segments as functional when productive rearrangements were above 56.7% and as segregating when the standard deviation between donors was above 5%. A statistical classification framework was built to diagnose cytomegalovirus status from the catalog of TCR beta chain sequences. In a later analysis, V and J genes were assigned by comparing TCR nucleotide sequences against IMGT/GENE-DB human TR gene sequences. Using the TCRdist pipeline, a later analysis assigned CDR3 sequences along with most-parsimonious VDJ recombination scenarios. In a later analysis, each TCR beta chain was defined by its CDR3 amino acid sequence together with its V-gene family, and reads lacking a unique V-gene family were excluded. To address suspected cross-contamination and a sequencing artifact, a later analysis removed approximately 600 highly shared, low-generation-probability nucleotide sequences. In a later analysis, a clonal expansion index for each public chain was calculated from normalized within-repertoire ranks of inferred template counts. Generation probabilities in a later analysis came from a VDJ recombination model fitted to out-of-frame rearrangements, and those results were checked against IGoR. Hypergeometric tests were used in a later analysis to score TCR-TCR, TCR-HLA and TCR-CMV co-occurrence, with a repertoire-size bias correction applied to the TCR pairs. False discovery rates were estimated in a later analysis by permuting HLA or CMV assignments 20 times. In a later analysis, co-occurring TCRs were grouped with DBSCAN, and TCRdist sequence similarity was added when clustering was performed within HLA-allele-positive subsets. Repertoires with fewer than 30,000 or more than 120,000 public chains, plus five repertoires with anomalous nucleotide sharing, were excluded from co-occurrence clustering. TCRdb's version of the immuneACCESS table is confined to in-frame rearrangements and falls short of the full clone set. An unresolved V gene accounts for under half of the shortfall where checked; the remainder is of unknown origin. V, J and clone size derive from that table, while D and trimming were established from the DNA sequence. Counted in this sample were about 200,000 clones; about three quarters of them appeared once. Roughly 1.9% of the sample comes from the top ten.

As concerns this clone: Its antigen specificity is not known. Qualities for individual bases were not recorded, and no much larger clone is one base off.

This chain joins TRBV4-3 to TRBJ2-7; a confident D gene designation cannot be given. The sequence was obtained from a young man in good health and CMV-seronegative. Material for sequencing was PBMCs. This receptor has the CDR3 CASSPRGSLRVLYF. The nucleotide sequence reads as follows: TGCGCCAGCAGCCCCCGAGGCAGCCTACGAGTTTTATACTTC.